The sequence of this T cell receptor (beta chain) was determined in a study of radiotherapy plus CTLA-4 blockade in lung cancer. Study-wide results and limits: Reportedly, early blood T cell clone dynamics best predicted response, with interferon-beta. Among blood TCR repertoires after radiotherapy plus ipilimumab, tumor-derived clones expanded.

Comment on this clone: The antigen remains undetermined.

CDR1 is SGDLS and CDR2 is YYNGEE in the germline V gene. The CDR3 has 15 residues. The germline V and J ends were trimmed by 3 bases and 0 bases, with 7 bases remaining between them. Profiled with immunoSEQ multiplex PCR; TCRdb holds only in-frame clones, not every one. This sample carries roughly 98,000 clones, 82% of them seen once, and the ten largest clones take about 3.5%. The receptor's source is a human donor with non-small cell lung cancer who had a partial response to radiotherapy plus ipilimumab. The sample here was peripheral blood, taken from a patient treated with radiotherapy plus ipilimumab. The V call is TRBV9, the J call TRBJ2-6, with a weak D call TRBD2 (5 bases). Here the CDR3 DNA reads TGTGCCAGCAGCGGAGACTACTCTGGGGCCAACGTCCTGACTTTC. Translation: CASSGDYSGANVLTF.